Below are 20 T cell receptor beta chains sequenced from a single sample in a study of long-term antiretroviral therapy in people with HIV. Run at survey level, the immunoSEQ assay was version v3.0. Repertoires were generated with immunoSEQ multiplex PCR, while TCRdb's copy carries only in-frame clones and drops some. The table shows tens of thousands of clones, with 80% to 85% occurring only once. The material was unsorted PBMCs, obtained 0.2 years after starting antiretroviral therapy. The receptors were gathered from a woman in her twenties or thirties with HIV.

J is TRBJ1-2 and V is TRBV29-1; D is uncertain. Germline lookup yields CDR1 SQVTM and CDR2 ANQGSEA. The CDR3 covers 11 residues. V lost 7 bases, J lost 0 bases, and 6 bases lay in between. CDR3 residues: CSDQSNYGYTF. In DNA, the CDR3 is TGCAGCGACCAGTCTAACTATGGCTACACCTTC.

This clone was detected once. The V gene is TRBV14, the J gene TRBJ2-5, with TRBD1 matching over 7 bases. V was clipped by 4 bases and J by 3 bases; unmatched bases: 2. The CDR3 is 13 residues long. Per germline, CDR1 SGHDN and CDR2 FVKESK. The CDR3 nucleotides read TGTGCCAGCAGCCGAGACAGGGAAGAGACCCAGTACTTC. Its translation: CASSRDREETQYF.

For this clone: The sample holds other DNA sequences that translate to the same CDR3. The rearrangement uses TRBV9 and TRBJ1-1; D not certain. Looked up from germline, CDR1 is SGDLS and CDR2 is YYNGEE. V shed 0 bases and J shed 4 bases, with 7 bases lying between them. CDR3 size: 13 residues. CDR3 in DNA: TGTGCCAGCAGCGTAGAAAGAGGCACTGAAGCTTTCTTT. This sequence encodes CASSVERGTEAFF.

The chain carries TRBV10-3 and TRBJ1-6, with a weak D call TRBD1 (5 bases). The germline V and J ends were trimmed by 8 bases and 5 bases, with 16 bases remaining between them. CDR3 length equals 15 residues. The germline V gene has CDR1 ENHRY and CDR2 SYGVKD. The CDR3 coding sequence is TGTGCCATCCGGCGCGGGGGGAAGGATAATTCACCCCTCCACTTT. It yields the protein CAIRRGGKDNSPLHF.

The CDR3 DNA reads as TGCGCCAGCAGCTTAATGGGGGGCCGCACAGATACGCAGTATTTT. Protein product: CASSLMGGRTDTQYF. The rearrangement links TRBV5-1 to TRBJ2-3; D is perhaps TRBD1 or TRBD2 (6 bases each). This CDR3 comprises 15 residues. Trimming took 2 bases from V and 1 from J, leaving 11 bases between them. CDR1 and CDR2 from the germline V gene are SGHRS and YFSETQ.

The rearrangement links TRBV11-2 to TRBJ2-5; D gene uncertain. V lost 3 bases to trimming and J lost 1 base, with 6 bases between them. From germline, CDR1 is SGHAT and CDR2 FQNNGV. The CDR3 spans 13 residues. CDR3 region: CASSFSFQETQYF. The DNA of the CDR3 is TGTGCCAGCAGCTTTAGCTTCCAAGAGACCCAGTACTTC.

The chain carries TRBV7-8 and TRBJ1-6, with 7 positions matching TRBD1. The V gene's germline CDR1 is SGHVS and CDR2 FQNEAQ. The CDR3 totals 19 residues. Trimming took 5 bases from V and 2 from J; bases not matched to a gene: 15. The CDR3 reads CASSPREYRGGTYNSPLHF. CDR3 nucleotides: TGTGCCAGCAGCCCCCGGGAATACAGGGGTGGGACCTATAATTCACCCCTCCACTTT.

The gene calls are TRBV6-1 and TRBJ1-2, with D uncertain. The germline V gene has CDR1 MNHNS and CDR2 SASEGT. Trimming stripped 4 bases from V and 4 bases from J, with 7 bases between. The CDR3 covers 12 residues. In DNA form, the CDR3 reads TGTGCCAGCAGTGTAGTTTTCTATGGCTACACCTTC. The encoded protein is CASSVVFYGYTF.

This chain uses TRBV5-8 with TRBJ1-1; 12 positions agree with TRBD1. The CDR3 covers 15 residues. Germline V CDR1 and CDR2: SGHTS, YDEGEE. The V and J ends lost 3 bases and 4 bases, in that order; junction bases with no gene match: 4. Here the CDR3 DNA reads TGTGCCAGCAGCTGGGGACAGGGGGCGAGCACTGAAGCTTTCTTT. Translation gives CASSWGQGASTEAFF. Full variable domain (rest looked up from reference TRBV5-8 and TRBJ1-1): EAGVTQSPTHLIKTRGQQATLRCSPISGHTSVYWYQQALGLGLQFLLWYDEGEERNRGNFPPRFSGRQFPNYSSELNVNALELEDSALYLCASSWGQGASTEAFFGQGTRLTVV.

J is TRBJ1-1 and V is TRBV4-1, with a possible D match to TRBD1 (5 bases). Trimming removed 4 bases from V and 6 bases from J, with 12 bases in between. CDR3 length equals 13 residues. Germline V gene data show CDR1 as MGHRA and CDR2 as YSYEKL. The CDR3 bases are TGCGCCAGCAGCCCCCAGGGAGACGCTGAAGCTTTCTTT. Encoded protein: CASSPQGDAEAFF.

The J gene is TRBJ2-5, the V gene TRBV4-1; D not resolved. The CDR3 loop spans 17 amino acids. Between the trimmed V and J ends, which lost 2 bases and 3 bases, there was a span of 19 bases. The germline V gene encodes CDR1 MGHRA and CDR2 YSYEKL. Here the CDR3 reads CASSQLMGPGLEETQYF. The CDR3 DNA reads as TGCGCCAGCAGCCAATTAATGGGTCCGGGTTTAGAAGAGACCCAGTACTTC.

This clone showed up just a few times. This chain uses TRBV27 with TRBJ1-6; D may be TRBD1 (5 bases). The CDR3 runs to 16 residues. Trimming removed 1 base at V and 7 bases at J, with 14 bases between. Germline CDR1 is MNHEY and CDR2 is SMNVEV (reference sequence). DNA for the CDR3: TGTGCCAGCAGTTTATTCTCAGGGAACATAAATTCACCCCTCCACTTT. Residues: CASSLFSGNINSPLHF.

The chain links TRBV7-6 to TRBJ1-5; a possible D gene is TRBD1 (5 bases). From germline, CDR1 is SGHVS and CDR2 FNYEAQ. This CDR3 is built from 16 residues. Trimming took 1 base from V and 2 from J, leaving 12 bases between them. DNA for the CDR3: TGTGCCAGCAGCTTAGATGCGGGGGGACGCAATCAGCCCCAGCATTTT. Its protein is CASSLDAGGRNQPQHF.

The V call is TRBV9, the J call TRBJ2-4, with D maybe TRBD2 (5 bases). CDR1 SGDLS and CDR2 YYNGEE come from the germline V gene. The CDR3 extends over 13 amino acids. Trimming shortened V by 4 bases and J by 4 bases, and 9 bases separated the two germline ends. CDR3 nucleotides: TGTGCCAGCAGCCTAGGAGGAAAAAACATTCAGTACTTC. This gives the protein CASSLGGKNIQYF.

The rearrangement joins TRBV7-3 to TRBJ2-7, with D perhaps TRBD1 or TRBD2 (5 bases each). The CDR3 consists of 15 residues. The germline V and J ends were trimmed by 5 bases and 3 bases, with 17 bases remaining between them. Germline CDR1 reads SGHTA; CDR2 reads FQGTGA. This chain's CDR3 is CASSQNPGAIYEQYF. The CDR3, as DNA: TGTGCCAGCAGCCAAAATCCCGGGGCTATCTACGAGCAGTACTTC.

The V and J genes are TRBV5-1 and TRBJ1-4; weak D call: TRBD1 (6 bases). V dropped 1 base and J dropped 3 bases, with 10 bases sitting between them. Germline lookup yields CDR1 SGHRS and CDR2 YFSETQ. The CDR3 totals 15 residues. CDR3 in amino acids: CASSLKGGPNEKLFF. The CDR3 coding sequence is TGCGCCAGCAGCTTGAAAGGGGGGCCTAATGAAAAACTGTTTTTT.

The gene calls are TRBV6-5 and TRBJ1-2; D not certain. CDR1 and CDR2 from the germline V gene are MNHEY and SVGAGI. The CDR3 is 14 residues long. V gave up 6 bases and J gave up 1 base, with 12 bases separating them. The CDR3 DNA follows: TGTGCCAGCAGCCCGACCGGCATTAACTATGGCTACACCTTC. Translation gives CASSPTGINYGYTF.

The gene calls are TRBV12-5 and TRBJ1-5; 7 bases are a match to TRBD1. With 0 bases clipped from V and 4 bases from J, the junction kept 3 bases outside the gene matches. CDR3 length equals 15 residues. CDR1 is LGHNT and CDR2 is FRNRAP in the germline V gene. CDR3 sequence (DNA): TGTGCTAGTGGTTTGGTTGGGACAGAGAATCAGCCCCAGCATTTT. Its translation: CASGLVGTENQPQHF.

The chain links TRBV6-5 to TRBJ1-4, with 10 bases lining up with TRBD1. The V gene end was trimmed by 4 bases and the J gene end by 6 bases; junction bases not matched to a gene: 5. From germline, CDR1 is MNHEY and CDR2 SVGAGI. The CDR3 runs to 15 residues. CDR3 bases: TGTGCCAGCAGTTCCACCGGGACAGGGGATGAAAAACTGTTTTTT. Its translation is CASSSTGTGDEKLFF.

V is TRBV7-8 and J is TRBJ2-1, with D hard to call. This CDR3 has 13 residues. The germline V gene encodes CDR1 SGHVS and CDR2 FQNEAQ. V gave up 5 bases and J gave up 5 bases, with 10 bases separating them. The CDR3 here is CASSQGNNNEQFF. In DNA form, the CDR3 reads TGTGCCAGCAGCCAAGGCAACAACAATGAGCAGTTCTTC.